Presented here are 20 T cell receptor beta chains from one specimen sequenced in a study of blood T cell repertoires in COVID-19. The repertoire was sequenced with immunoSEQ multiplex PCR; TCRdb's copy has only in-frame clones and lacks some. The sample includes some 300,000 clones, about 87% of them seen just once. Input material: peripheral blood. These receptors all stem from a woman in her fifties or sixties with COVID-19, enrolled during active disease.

The CDR3 DNA reads as TGTGCCAGCAGCCAAGATTTCGGACAGGGGACCACTGAAGCTTTCTTT. Protein sequence: CASSQDFGQGTTEAFF. V is TRBV3-1 (or the pseudogene TRBV3-2) and J is TRBJ1-1; the match to TRBD1 covers 9 bases. With V trimmed by 0 bases and J by 4 bases, 6 bases remained unmatched. In germline, CDR1 is LGHDT, CDR2 YNNKEL (reference sequence). There are 16 residues in the CDR3.

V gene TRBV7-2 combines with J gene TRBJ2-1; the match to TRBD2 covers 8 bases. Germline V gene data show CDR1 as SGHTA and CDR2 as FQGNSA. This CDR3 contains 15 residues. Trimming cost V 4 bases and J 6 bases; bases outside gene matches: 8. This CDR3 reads CASSSAGLGVNEQFF. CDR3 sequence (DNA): TGTGCCAGCAGCTCGGCGGGACTAGGAGTCAATGAGCAGTTCTTC.

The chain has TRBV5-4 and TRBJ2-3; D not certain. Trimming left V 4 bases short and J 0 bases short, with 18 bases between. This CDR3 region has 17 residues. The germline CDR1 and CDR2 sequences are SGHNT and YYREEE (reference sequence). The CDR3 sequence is CASSPQLSSASTDTQYF. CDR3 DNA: TGTGCCAGCAGCCCCCAGTTGAGCAGCGCTAGCACAGATACGCAGTATTTT.

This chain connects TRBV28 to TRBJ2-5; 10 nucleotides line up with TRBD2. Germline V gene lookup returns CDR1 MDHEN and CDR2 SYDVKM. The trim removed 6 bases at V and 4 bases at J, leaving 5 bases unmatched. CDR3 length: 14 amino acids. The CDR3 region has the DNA TGTGCCAGCAGCCCCACTAGCGGGGTAGAGACCCAGTACTTC. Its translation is CASSPTSGVETQYF. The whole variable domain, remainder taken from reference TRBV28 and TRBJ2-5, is DVKVTQSSRYLVKRTGEKVFLECVQDMDHENMFWYRQDPGLGLRLIYFSYDVKMKEKGDIPEGYSVSREKKERFSLILESASTNQTSMYLCASSPTSGVETQYFGPGTRLLVL.

Here the CDR3 DNA reads TGTGCCAGCTCACGGGGGGGCCCCGACACTGAAGCTTTCTTT. Translated, it gives CASSRGGPDTEAFF. The rearrangement joins TRBV18 to TRBJ1-1; D is possibly TRBD1 (6 bases). The germline V and J ends were trimmed by 4 bases and 3 bases, with 12 bases remaining between them. The CDR3 totals 14 residues. Germline lookup yields CDR1 KGHSH and CDR2 LQKENI.

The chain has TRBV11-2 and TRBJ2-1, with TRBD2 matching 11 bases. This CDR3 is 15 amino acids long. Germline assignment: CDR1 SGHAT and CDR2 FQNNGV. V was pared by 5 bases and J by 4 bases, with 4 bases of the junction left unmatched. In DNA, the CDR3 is TGTGCCAGCAGCACTAGCGGGAGTACTTACAATGAGCAGTTCTTC. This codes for CASSTSGSTYNEQFF.

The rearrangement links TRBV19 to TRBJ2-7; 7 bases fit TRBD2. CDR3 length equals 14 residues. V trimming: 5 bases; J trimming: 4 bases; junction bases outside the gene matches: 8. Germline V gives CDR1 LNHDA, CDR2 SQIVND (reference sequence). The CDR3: CASSPLGGGYEQYF. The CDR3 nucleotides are TGTGCCAGTAGTCCCCTGGGGGGGGGTTACGAGCAGTACTTC. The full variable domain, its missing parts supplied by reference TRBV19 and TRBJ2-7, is DGGITQSPKYLFRKEGQNVTLSCEQNLNHDAMYWYRQDPGQGLRLIYYSQIVNDFQKGDIAEGYSVSREKKESFPLTVTSAQKNPTAFYLCASSPLGGGYEQYFGPGTRLTVT.

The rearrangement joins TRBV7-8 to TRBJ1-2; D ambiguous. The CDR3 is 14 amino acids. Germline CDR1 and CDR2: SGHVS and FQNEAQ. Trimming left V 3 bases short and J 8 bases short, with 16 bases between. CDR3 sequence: CASSFRETARGYTF. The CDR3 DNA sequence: TGTGCCAGCAGCTTTCGGGAGACCGCCCGGGGCTACACCTTC.

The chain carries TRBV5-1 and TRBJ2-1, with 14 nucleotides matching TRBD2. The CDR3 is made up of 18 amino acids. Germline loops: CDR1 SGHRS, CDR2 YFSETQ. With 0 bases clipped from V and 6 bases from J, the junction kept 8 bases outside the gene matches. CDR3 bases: TGCGCCAGCAGCTTGGAGGTAACGGGACTAGCGGGAGCCAATGAGCAGTTCTTC. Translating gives CASSLEVTGLAGANEQFF.

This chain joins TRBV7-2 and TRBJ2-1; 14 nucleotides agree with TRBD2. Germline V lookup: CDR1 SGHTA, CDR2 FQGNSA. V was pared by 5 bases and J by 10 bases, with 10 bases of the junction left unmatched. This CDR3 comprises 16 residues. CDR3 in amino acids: CASSPTSGRAREEQFF. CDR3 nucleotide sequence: TGTGCCAGCAGCCCGACTAGCGGGAGGGCCCGGGAGGAGCAGTTCTTC.

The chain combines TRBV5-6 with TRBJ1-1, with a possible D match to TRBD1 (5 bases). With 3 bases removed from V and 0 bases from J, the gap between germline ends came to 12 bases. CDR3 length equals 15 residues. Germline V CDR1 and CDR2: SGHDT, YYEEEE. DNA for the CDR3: TGTGCCAGCAGCTGGGAGGGGAGTATGAACACTGAAGCTTTCTTT. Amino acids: CASSWEGSMNTEAFF.

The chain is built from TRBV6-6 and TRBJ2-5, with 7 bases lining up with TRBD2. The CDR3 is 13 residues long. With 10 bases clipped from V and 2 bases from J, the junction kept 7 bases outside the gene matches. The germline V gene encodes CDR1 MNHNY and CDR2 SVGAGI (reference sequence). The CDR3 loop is CATAGATQETQYF. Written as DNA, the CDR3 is TGTGCCACCGCGGGAGCAACTCAAGAGACCCAGTACTTC.

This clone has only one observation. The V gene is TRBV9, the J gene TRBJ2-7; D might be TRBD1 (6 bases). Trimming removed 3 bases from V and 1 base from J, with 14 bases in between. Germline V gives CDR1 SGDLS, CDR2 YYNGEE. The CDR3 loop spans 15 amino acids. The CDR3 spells CASSGAEGDSYEQYF. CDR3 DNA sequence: TGTGCCAGCAGCGGGGCAGAGGGGGATTCCTACGAGCAGTACTTC.

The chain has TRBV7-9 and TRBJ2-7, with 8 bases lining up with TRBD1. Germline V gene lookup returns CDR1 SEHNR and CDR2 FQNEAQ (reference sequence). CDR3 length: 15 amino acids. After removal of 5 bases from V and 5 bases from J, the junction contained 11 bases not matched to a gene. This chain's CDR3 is CASSPPGTGVNEQYF. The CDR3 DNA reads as TGTGCCAGCAGCCCCCCCGGGACAGGAGTTAACGAGCAGTACTTC. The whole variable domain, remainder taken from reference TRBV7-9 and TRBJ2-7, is DTGVSQNPRHKITKRGQNVTFRCDPISEHNRLYWYRQTLGQGPEFLTYFQNEAQLEKSRLLSDRFSAERPKGSFSTLEIQRTEQGDSAMYLCASSPPGTGVNEQYFGPGTRLTVT.

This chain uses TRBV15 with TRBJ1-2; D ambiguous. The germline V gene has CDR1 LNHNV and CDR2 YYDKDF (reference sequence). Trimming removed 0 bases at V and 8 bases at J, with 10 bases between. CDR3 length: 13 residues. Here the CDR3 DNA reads TGTGCCACCAGCAGAGATACTAGGAACGGCTACACCTTC. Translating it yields CATSRDTRNGYTF.

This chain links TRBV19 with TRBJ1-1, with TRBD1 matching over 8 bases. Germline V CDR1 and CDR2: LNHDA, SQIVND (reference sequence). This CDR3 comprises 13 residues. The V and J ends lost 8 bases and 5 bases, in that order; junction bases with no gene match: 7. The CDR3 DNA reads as TGTGCCAGTGGACAGGGAAAGTGGACTGAAGCTTTCTTT. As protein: CASGQGKWTEAFF. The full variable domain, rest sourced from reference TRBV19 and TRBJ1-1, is DGGITQSPKYLFRKEGQNVTLSCEQNLNHDAMYWYRQDPGQGLRLIYYSQIVNDFQKGDIAEGYSVSREKKESFPLTVTSAQKNPTAFYLCASGQGKWTEAFFGQGTRLTVV.

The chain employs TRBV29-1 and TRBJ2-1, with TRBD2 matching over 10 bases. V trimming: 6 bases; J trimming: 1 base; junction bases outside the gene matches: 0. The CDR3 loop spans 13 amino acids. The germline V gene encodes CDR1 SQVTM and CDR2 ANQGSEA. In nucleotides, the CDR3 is TGCAGCGTGGGACTAGCGTCCTACAATGAGCAGTTCTTC. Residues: CSVGLASYNEQFF.

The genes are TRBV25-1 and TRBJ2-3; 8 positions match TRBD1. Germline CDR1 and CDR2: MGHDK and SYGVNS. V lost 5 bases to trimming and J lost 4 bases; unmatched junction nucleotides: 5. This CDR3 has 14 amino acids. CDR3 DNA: TGTGCCAGCAGTAGGTCAGGGGGCGCAGATACGCAGTATTTT. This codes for CASSRSGGADTQYF.

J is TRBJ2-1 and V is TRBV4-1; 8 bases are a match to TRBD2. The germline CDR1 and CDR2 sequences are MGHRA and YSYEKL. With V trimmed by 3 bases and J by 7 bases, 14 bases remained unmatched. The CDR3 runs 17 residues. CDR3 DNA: TGCGCCAGCAGCCACGACACCGGGACTAGGAGTTTGAATGAGCAGTTCTTC. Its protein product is CASSHDTGTRSLNEQFF.

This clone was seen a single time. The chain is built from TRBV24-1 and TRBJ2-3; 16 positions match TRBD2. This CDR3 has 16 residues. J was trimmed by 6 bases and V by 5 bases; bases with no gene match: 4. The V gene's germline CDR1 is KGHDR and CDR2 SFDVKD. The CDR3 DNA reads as TGTGCCACCAGTGTTGGGACTAGCGGGAGGGCCGATACGCAGTATTTT. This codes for CATSVGTSGRADTQYF.